This TCR beta chain was identified in a study of identical twins. Findings and caveats of the study: For out-of-frame alpha sequences shared by twins, low generation probability was in excess. Models predicted less out-of-frame TCR alpha sharing in monozygotic twins than was found.

This clonotype came up a few times. Antigen unknown. V was trimmed by 2 bases and J by 7 bases, leaving 17 bases between them. The germline V gene encodes CDR1 SEHNR and CDR2 FQNEAQ (reference sequence). The CDR3 is 15 amino acids. The cDNA had a unique molecular identifier and a template-switch universal primer site. TCRdb processed the 5' RACE reads anew with MiXCR; each CDR3 protein has one entry. The sample includes around 530,000 distinct CDR3 sequences, 12% to 15% of them seen just once. The sample also formed part of further work on yellow fever vaccine responses in identical twins.

This clonotype originated in a woman under 30 in good health. The J gene is TRBJ2-5, the V gene TRBV7-9, with a possible D match to TRBD2 (6 bases). What was sequenced was CD4+ T cells sorted from blood. The DNA for the CDR3 is TGTGCCAGCAGCTTATTAGCGGCCCCAGTCGTGACCCAGTACTTC. This encodes CASSLLAAPVVTQYF.